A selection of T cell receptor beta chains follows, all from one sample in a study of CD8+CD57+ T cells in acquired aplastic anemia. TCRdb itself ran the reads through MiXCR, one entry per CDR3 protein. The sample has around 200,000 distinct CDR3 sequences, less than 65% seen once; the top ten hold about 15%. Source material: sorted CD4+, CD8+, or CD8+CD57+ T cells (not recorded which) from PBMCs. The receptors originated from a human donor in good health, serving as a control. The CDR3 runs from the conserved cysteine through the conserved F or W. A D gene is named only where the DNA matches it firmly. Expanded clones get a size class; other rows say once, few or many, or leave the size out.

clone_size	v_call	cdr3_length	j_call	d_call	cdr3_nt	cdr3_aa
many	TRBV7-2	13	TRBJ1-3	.	TGTGCCAGCAGCCCAACCCCCGGAAACACCATATATTTT	CASSPTPGNTIYF
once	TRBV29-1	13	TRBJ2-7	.	TGCAGCGTTGAAGACGCGGGCAGCTACGAGCAGTACTTC	CSVEDAGSYEQYF
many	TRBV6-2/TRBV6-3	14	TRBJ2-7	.	TGTGCCAGCAGTTATGATGGAATGAGGTACGAGCAGTACTTC	CASSYDGMRYEQYF
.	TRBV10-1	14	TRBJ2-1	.	TGCGCCAGCAGTCGGGACCGGGACTACAATGAGCAGTTCTTC	CASSRDRDYNEQFF
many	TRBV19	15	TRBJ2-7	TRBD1	TGTGCCAGTAGTCCAAGACAGGGGGCAACCTACGAGCAGTACTTC	CASSPRQGATYEQYF
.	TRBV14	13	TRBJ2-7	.	TGTGCCAGCAGCCGGACAGCCACCTACGAGCAGTACTTC	CASSRTATYEQYF
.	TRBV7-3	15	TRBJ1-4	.	TGTGCCGGCAGCCCCAACAGGGCAACTAATGAAAAACTGTTTTTT	CAGSPNRATNEKLFF
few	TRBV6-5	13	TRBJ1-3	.	TGTGCCAGCACGGACCTCTCTGGAAGCACCATATATTTT	CASTDLSGSTIYF
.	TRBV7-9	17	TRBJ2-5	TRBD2	TGTGCCAGCAGTGGGAGATTTATGCGGGAGAGGGGAGAGACCCAGTACTTC	CASSGRFMRERGETQYF
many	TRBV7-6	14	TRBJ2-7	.	TGTGCCAGCAGTGTTAGCGCAGGGGCAGGGGAGCAGTACTTC	CASSVSAGAGEQYF
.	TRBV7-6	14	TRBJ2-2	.	TGTGCCAGCGGACCTCGCAGTGTATCCGGGGAGCTGTTTTTT	CASGPRSVSGELFF